Presented here are 25 T cell receptor beta chains from one specimen sequenced in a study of cytomegalovirus exposure and HLA in healthy donors. Use of 60 Vbeta and 13 Jbeta primers characterized the PCR. Profiling relied on immunoSEQ multiplex PCR, and the TCRdb table lists in-frame clones only, not all of them. The sample consists of around 280,000 clones, around 90% of them appearing once. The sample taken for sequencing was PBMCs. The receptor source for this set is a young woman in good health and CMV-seronegative.

The chain carries TRBV5-1 and TRBJ2-1; 8 bases line up with TRBD2. Trimming cost V 3 bases and J 9 bases; bases outside gene matches: 14. This CDR3 contains 16 residues. Germline V gene sequence: CDR1 SGHRS, CDR2 YFSETQ. CDR3 in amino acids: CASSSRPGTRGGEQFF. CDR3 coding DNA: TGCGCCAGCAGCTCGCGACCCGGGACTAGGGGCGGTGAGCAGTTCTTC.

This clone was counted a single time. The chain recombines TRBV5-8 with TRBJ2-1, with a possible D match to TRBD2 (5 bases). CDR1 and CDR2 (germline): SGHTS, YDEGEE. V was trimmed by 3 bases and J by 6 bases, leaving 19 bases between them. This CDR3 has 16 residues. DNA of the CDR3: TGTGCCAGCAGCTCATCGAAACTAGGAATTTTCAATGAGCAGTTCTTC. Its translation is CASSSSKLGIFNEQFF.

The gene calls are TRBV15 and TRBJ1-6; weak D call: TRBD1 (5 bases). CDR3 size: 14 residues. V was trimmed by 5 bases and J by 9 bases, leaving 14 bases between them. Per germline, CDR1 LNHNV and CDR2 YYDKDF (reference sequence). CDR3 in DNA: TGTGCCACCAGCCCTCTGACAGCTACTTCACCCCTCCACTTT. The encoded protein is CATSPLTATSPLHF. The variable domain in full, with the rest retrieved from reference TRBV15 and TRBJ1-6, is DAMVIQNPRYQVTQFGKPVTLSCSQTLNHNVMYWYQQKSSQAPKLLFHYYDKDFNNEADTPDNFQSRRPNTSFCFLDIRSPGLGDTAMYLCATSPLTATSPLHFGNGTRLTVT.

A single count supports this clone. The rearrangement links TRBV7-6 to TRBJ2-5; 7 nucleotides line up with TRBD1. The V and J ends lost 4 bases and 5 bases, in that order; junction bases with no gene match: 7. The CDR3 is 14 amino acids. Germline V gene data show CDR1 as SGHVS and CDR2 as FNYEAQ. CDR3 bases: TGTGCCAGCAGCTACCAGTCAGGGGGTGAGACCCAGTACTTC. It specifies CASSYQSGGETQYF.

The chain is built from TRBV19 and TRBJ2-1; 8 bases line up with TRBD1. The CDR3 has 14 residues. With 6 bases clipped from V and 9 bases from J, the junction kept 10 bases outside the gene matches. Germline V gene data show CDR1 as LNHDA and CDR2 as SQIVND (reference sequence). The CDR3 reads CASRGQAALSEQFF. The CDR3 DNA follows: TGTGCCAGTAGGGGACAGGCAGCCTTAAGTGAGCAGTTCTTC. Full variable domain (rest looked up from reference TRBV19 and TRBJ2-1): DGGITQSPKYLFRKEGQNVTLSCEQNLNHDAMYWYRQDPGQGLRLIYYSQIVNDFQKGDIAEGYSVSREKKESFPLTVTSAQKNPTAFYLCASRGQAALSEQFFGPGTRLTVL.

The chain joins TRBV15 to TRBJ1-2; no clear D. Germline V gives CDR1 LNHNV, CDR2 YYDKDF (reference sequence). The CDR3 loop spans 14 amino acids. V gave up 0 bases and J gave up 3 bases, with 8 bases separating them. The CDR3 is CATSRDRVDYGYTF. In nucleotides, the CDR3 is TGTGCCACCAGCAGAGATCGGGTTGACTATGGCTACACCTTC.

The chain is built from TRBV13 and TRBJ1-2; TRBD1 is a possible D gene (6 bases). Per the germline V gene, CDR1 is PRHDT and CDR2 is FYEKMQ (reference sequence). Trimming took 5 bases from V and 0 from J, leaving 10 bases between them. This CDR3 has 14 amino acids. In nucleotides, the CDR3 is TGTGCCAGCAGCACTCGGACAGCTAACTATGGCTACACCTTC. Protein product: CASSTRTANYGYTF.

The V gene is TRBV10-3, the J gene TRBJ1-2, with D perhaps TRBD1 (6 bases). Germline CDR1 is ENHRY and CDR2 is SYGVKD. Trimming removed 8 bases from V and 9 bases from J, with 19 bases in between. There are 13 residues in the CDR3. CDR3 region: CAISGGPVGSYTF. In nucleotides, the CDR3 is TGTGCCATCTCCGGGGGGCCAGTTGGGAGCTACACCTTC.

This clone showed up just once. The chain combines TRBV6-5 with TRBJ1-2; perhaps TRBD1 as D (6 bases). Germline-derived CDR1 and CDR2 are MNHEY and SVGAGI. Trimming took off 2 bases at V and 8 bases at J, with 15 bases between the two ends. The CDR3 contains 14 residues. The CDR3 nucleotides are TGTGCCAGCAGTTACGGGGGAGGGGGATACGGCTACACCTTC. Translated: CASSYGGGGYGYTF.

The rearrangement links TRBV30 to TRBJ2-5; D is possibly TRBD2 (5 bases). The V gene lost 4 bases and the J gene lost 4 bases, with 22 bases spanning the gap. This CDR3 region has 16 residues. Germline V gene sequence: CDR1 GTSNPN, CDR2 SVGIG (reference sequence). The CDR3: CAWNGRQRGSGETQYF. CDR3 nucleotide sequence: TGTGCCTGGAACGGCAGGCAACGAGGGAGCGGAGAGACCCAGTACTTC.

V gene TRBV30 combines with J gene TRBJ1-5, with TRBD1 as a possible D gene (5 bases). The CDR3 has 15 residues. Trimming removed 1 base from V and 2 bases from J, with 12 bases in between. Per germline, CDR1 GTSNPN and CDR2 SVGIG (reference sequence). The CDR3 DNA reads TGTGCCTGGAGTGGTCGGGGACTGGGCAATCAGCCCCAGCATTTT. Its protein product is CAWSGRGLGNQPQHF. Full variable domain (remainder filled in from reference TRBV30 and TRBJ1-5): SQTIHQWPATLVQPVGSPLSLECTVEGTSNPNLYWYRQAAGRGLQLLFYSVGIGQISSEVPQNLSASRPQDRQFILSSKKLLLSDSGFYLCAWSGRGLGNQPQHFGDGTRLSIL.

CDR3 in amino acids: CASSKSTGGSTDTQYF. The CDR3 DNA follows: TGCGCCAGCAGCAAAAGTACGGGGGGAAGCACAGATACGCAGTATTTT. J is TRBJ2-3 and V is TRBV5-1; 7 nucleotides line up with TRBD2. From germline, CDR1 is SGHRS and CDR2 YFSETQ. The junction had 8 bases not matched to a gene; V was cut back by 4 bases and J by 0 bases. This CDR3 region has 16 residues.

The chain employs TRBV29-1 and TRBJ2-7; D is undetermined. Trimming took off 1 base at V and 3 bases at J, with 4 bases between the two ends. This CDR3 is 11 amino acids long. Germline CDR1 SQVTM, CDR2 ANQGSEA. For the CDR3, the DNA is TGCAGCGTTGAAGGTAGCTACGAGCAGTACTTC. This translates into CSVEGSYEQYF.

The chain uses TRBV7-8 and TRBJ2-7, with TRBD1 matching over 7 bases. Germline trimming cut 1 base from V and 0 bases from J; bases unmatched to any gene: 3. The CDR3 has 15 amino acids. Germline lookup yields CDR1 SGHVS and CDR2 FQNEAQ. CDR3 coding DNA: TGTGCCAGCAGCTTAGGAGGGGACAGCTCCTACGAGCAGTACTTC. It translates to CASSLGGDSSYEQYF.

The chain carries TRBV7-2 and TRBJ1-5, with TRBD1 identical over 7 bases. V dropped 5 bases and J dropped 4; count of bases not matched to a gene: 11. Per the germline V gene, CDR1 is SGHTA and CDR2 is FQGNSA. CDR3 length equals 16 residues. The DNA of the CDR3 is TGTGCCAGCAGCCTAAATGGGCTACAGGGGAATCAGCCCCAGCATTTT. Translated: CASSLNGLQGNQPQHF.

This clone came up once. The chain carries TRBV6-6 and TRBJ2-7; TRBD1 matches at 12 bases. The CDR3 totals 14 residues. Germline V gene sequence: CDR1 MNHNY, CDR2 SVGAGI (reference sequence). V was clipped by 2 bases and J by 7 bases; unmatched bases: 3. The CDR3 spells CASSYGTGGYEQYF. CDR3 nucleotide sequence: TGTGCCAGCAGTTACGGGACAGGGGGCTATGAGCAGTACTTC.

The rearrangement joins TRBV10-1 to TRBJ1-1; D might be TRBD1 (6 bases). Deletions cut 5 bases from V and 10 bases from J, with 14 bases between. CDR1 and CDR2 (germline): WNHNN, SYGVQD (reference sequence). This CDR3 comprises 12 residues. CDR3 loop: CASSSGRGGAFF. In DNA form, the CDR3 reads TGCGCCAGCAGTTCCGGACGAGGGGGAGCTTTCTTT.

The rearrangement joins TRBV5-1 to TRBJ2-5, with 7 positions matching TRBD1. The CDR3 has 14 residues. Germline lookup yields CDR1 SGHRS and CDR2 YFSETQ. Trimming took 3 bases from V and 7 from J; bases not matched to a gene: 9. The CDR3 spells CASSSDREIGTQYF. CDR3 coding DNA: TGCGCCAGCAGCTCCGACAGGGAAATAGGGACCCAGTACTTC.

The rearrangement joins TRBV28 to TRBJ1-2; 8 nucleotides agree with TRBD1. Germline V gene lookup returns CDR1 MDHEN and CDR2 SYDVKM. V lost 4 bases and J lost 6; bases outside the gene matches: 10. The CDR3 is 15 amino acids. The CDR3 region is CASSSQGAVGNGYTF. In DNA, the CDR3 is TGTGCCAGCAGTTCGCAGGGGGCGGTTGGGAATGGCTACACCTTC.

J is TRBJ1-1 and V is TRBV7-3; possible D gene TRBD1, 5 bases. V was shortened by 5 bases and J by 1 base, with 11 bases between the two germline ends. The germline gives CDR1 SGHTA, CDR2 FQGTGA. The length of the CDR3 is 14 residues. The CDR3, as DNA: TGTGCCAGCAGCCTTCATACAGGGAACACTGAAGCTTTCTTT. It codes for CASSLHTGNTEAFF.

This chain links TRBV6-6 with TRBJ1-1, with TRBD1 as a possible D gene (5 bases). The CDR3 runs 15 residues. CDR1 MNHNY and CDR2 SVGAGI come from the germline V gene (reference sequence). Trimming took 5 bases from V and 6 from J, leaving 19 bases between them. This CDR3 is CASSLPGGGFPEAFF. In DNA form, the CDR3 reads TGTGCCAGCAGTCTCCCCGGGGGGGGATTCCCTGAAGCTTTCTTT.

This rearrangement joins TRBV6-5 to TRBJ1-1; the D gene is possibly TRBD1 (6 bases). Trimming left V 5 bases short and J 5 bases short, with 15 bases between. The CDR3 totals 14 residues. Per the germline V gene, CDR1 is MNHEY and CDR2 is SVGAGI. CDR3 bases: TGTGCCAGCAGTCAGACAGGAGGAACAACTGAAGCTTTCTTT. It codes for CASSQTGGTTEAFF.

This chain links TRBV6-1 with TRBJ1-2; 7 bases align to TRBD1. V shed 4 bases and J 4 bases; nucleotides not matched to a gene: 6. Germline V CDR1 and CDR2: MNHNS, SASEGT. The CDR3 has 14 amino acids. The CDR3 bases are TGTGCCAGCAGTGGGACAGGTTCCGCCTATGGCTACACCTTC. Amino acids: CASSGTGSAYGYTF.

The rearrangement links TRBV19 to TRBJ2-1; TRBD2 matches 7 bases. The ends lost 4 bases at V and 0 bases at J; junction bases unmatched: 0. The CDR3 contains 14 residues. Germline V lookup: CDR1 LNHDA, CDR2 SQIVND (reference sequence). The CDR3 protein is CASSSGGSYNEQFF. CDR3 DNA sequence: TGTGCCAGTAGTAGCGGGGGCTCCTACAATGAGCAGTTCTTC. Filled out from reference TRBV19 and TRBJ2-1, the complete variable domain reads DGGITQSPKYLFRKEGQNVTLSCEQNLNHDAMYWYRQDPGQGLRLIYYSQIVNDFQKGDIAEGYSVSREKKESFPLTVTSAQKNPTAFYLCASSSGGSYNEQFFGPGTRLTVL.

A single count supports this clone. The chain links TRBV29-1 to TRBJ1-2; no clear D gene. V dropped 7 bases and J dropped 3 bases, with 9 bases sitting between them. This CDR3 contains 11 residues. CDR1 is SQVTM and CDR2 is ANQGSEA in the germline V gene. The CDR3 bases are TGCAGCGGTGGCGGGGACTATGGCTACACCTTC. As protein: CSGGGDYGYTF.